The 16 T cell receptor beta chains below were found in one sample sequenced in a study of T cell responses to AZD1222 COVID-19 vaccine. Assay: immunoSEQ multiplex PCR; the TCRdb copy retains only in-frame clones and omits some. The sample lists 130,000 to 150,000 clones, about 81% occurring once. Here the sequenced sample was peripheral blood, taken on day 0 of MenACWY control vaccination. The source is an adult in good health.

The chain couples TRBV15 to TRBJ1-5, with TRBD1 as a possible D gene (5 bases). CDR1 and CDR2 from the germline V gene are LNHNV and YYDKDF (reference sequence). The CDR3 runs 16 residues. Trimming removed 0 bases from V and 8 bases from J, with 17 bases in between. CDR3: CATSRDSGLTTKPQHF. The CDR3 nucleotides read TGTGCCACCAGCAGAGATTCGGGACTCACTACGAAGCCCCAGCATTTT.

The V gene is TRBV7-9, the J gene TRBJ2-7; D is ambiguous. Trimming removed 5 bases from V and 9 bases from J, with 14 bases in between. Germline loops: CDR1 SEHNR, CDR2 FQNEAQ (reference sequence). The CDR3 covers 12 residues. The CDR3 reads CASSRPQGAQYV. CDR3 in DNA: TGTGCCAGCAGCCGCCCCCAAGGAGCGCAGTACGTC.

This chain uses TRBV4-2 with TRBJ2-7, with TRBD2 matching 9 bases. Germline V gene lookup returns CDR1 LGHNA and CDR2 YNFKEQ. There are 16 residues in the CDR3. Trimming at V came to 0 bases and at J to 2 bases, leaving 5 bases not matched to a gene. The CDR3 nucleotides read TGTGCCAGCAGCCAAGATATCGGCGGGGGGGCCTACGAGCAGTACTTC. Amino acids: CASSQDIGGGAYEQYF.

The rearrangement joins TRBV6-5 to TRBJ1-4, with TRBD1 matching over 7 bases. Trimming took 8 bases from V and 5 from J; bases not matched to a gene: 11. The CDR3 covers 15 residues. Germline CDR1 reads MNHEY; CDR2 reads SVGAGI. The CDR3 is CASLPSRGWNEKLFF. DNA for the CDR3: TGTGCCAGCCTTCCCAGCAGGGGGTGGAATGAAAAACTGTTTTTT.

The chain links TRBV5-6 to TRBJ1-1; possibly TRBD1 for D (5 bases). Germline assignment: CDR1 SGHDT and CDR2 YYEEEE. The V gene lost 2 bases and the J gene lost 7 bases, with 15 bases spanning the gap. The CDR3 has 14 amino acids. For the CDR3, the DNA is TGTGCCAGCAGCTTTGTGCAGGGAACTAGTGAAGCTTTCTTT. Protein product: CASSFVQGTSEAFF.

This chain links TRBV30 with TRBJ2-5; D call uncertain. The CDR3 is made up of 11 amino acids. V was clipped by 8 bases and J by 5 bases, with 12 bases between them. The germline V gene encodes CDR1 GTSNPN and CDR2 SVGIG (reference sequence). DNA for the CDR3: TGTGCCGGGATTAACCGGGAGACCCAGTACTTC. Protein: CAGINRETQYF.

This clone was detected a few times. The rearrangement joins TRBV7-9 to TRBJ2-4; the D gene is possibly TRBD1 (6 bases). CDR3 length: 17 amino acids. CDR1 SEHNR and CDR2 FQNEAQ come from the germline V gene (reference sequence). The V end was cut by 1 base, the J end by 0 bases, with 13 bases between. The DNA of the CDR3 is TGTGCCAGCAGCTTAGACAGGGACCCTACAGCCAAAAACATTCAGTACTTC. It encodes CASSLDRDPTAKNIQYF.

The rearrangement joins TRBV5-4 to TRBJ2-3; TRBD2 matches at 12 bases. Trimming cost V 3 bases and J 4 bases; bases outside gene matches: 3. In germline, CDR1 is SGHNT, CDR2 YYREEE (reference sequence). The CDR3 runs to 15 residues. As DNA, the CDR3 is TGTGCCAGCAGCTCGACTAGCGGGGGCCCAGATACGCAGTATTTT. Translating gives CASSSTSGGPDTQYF.

This chain links TRBV2 with TRBJ2-1; no clear D. Germline V CDR1 and CDR2: SNHLY, FYNNEI. The CDR3 has 13 amino acids. Trimming left V 8 bases short and J 7 bases short, with 15 bases between. Written as DNA, the CDR3 is TGTGCCAGCGGCCTATACCTGGATAATGAGCAGTTCTTC. Translation: CASGLYLDNEQFF.

This chain uses TRBV6-5 with TRBJ1-4, with D maybe TRBD1 (5 bases). The CDR3 is made up of 14 amino acids. The V gene lost 7 bases and the J gene lost 8 bases, with 17 bases spanning the gap. The germline V gene encodes CDR1 MNHEY and CDR2 SVGAGI. CDR3 sequence reads: CASTPWRGGEKLFF. The CDR3 coding sequence is TGTGCCAGCACTCCATGGAGGGGAGGCGAAAAACTGTTTTTT.

The genes are TRBV6-5 and TRBJ2-7, with D perhaps TRBD2 (6 bases). Germline-derived CDR1 and CDR2 are MNHEY and SVGAGI. Deletions cut 0 bases from V and 5 bases from J, with 14 bases between. The CDR3 spans 15 residues. The CDR3 region has the DNA TGTGCCAGCAGTTACTCCTGGCGGGGAAGGAACGAGCAGTACTTC. Translation: CASSYSWRGRNEQYF.

This clone was detected a few times. The chain has TRBV7-9 and TRBJ1-3; D unclear. The germline V gene encodes CDR1 SEHNR and CDR2 FQNEAQ (reference sequence). This CDR3 is built from 16 residues. The V and J ends lost 5 bases and 4 bases respectively, with 18 bases between them. CDR3 coding DNA: TGTGCCAGCAGCGCGACCGGACCGGCGGGAGGAAACACCATATATTTT. Translation gives CASSATGPAGGNTIYF.

This clone was observed a few times. The rearrangement joins TRBV5-4 to TRBJ2-1; tentative D call: TRBD1 (6 bases). The CDR3 is made up of 16 amino acids. Trimming pared 0 bases from V and 9 bases from J, leaving 19 bases between. From germline, CDR1 is SGHNT and CDR2 YYREEE (reference sequence). CDR3 sequence (DNA): TGTGCCAGCAGCTTGGGGGGTGGACAGAGTCGTGTTGAGCAGTTCTTC. Its protein product is CASSLGGGQSRVEQFF.

The chain couples TRBV7-8 to TRBJ2-1, with 10 bases aligning to TRBD1. Losses at the gene ends were 0 bases for V and 4 bases for J; bases not matched to a gene: 6. In germline, CDR1 is SGHVS, CDR2 FQNEAQ. The CDR3 runs to 17 residues. CDR3 nucleotide sequence: TGTGCCAGCAGCTTAGCGGCAAGGACAGGGGGTTACAATGAGCAGTTCTTC. This sequence encodes CASSLAARTGGYNEQFF.

This chain joins TRBV3-1 (or the pseudogene TRBV3-2) and TRBJ2-4, with D unresolved. The ends were cut back, 1 base at V and 11 bases at J, with 9 bases in the middle. The germline CDR1 and CDR2 sequences are LGHDT and YNNKEL (reference sequence). This CDR3 spans 12 amino acids. The CDR3 coding sequence is TGTGCCAGCAGCCAAGGAGACTGGCTTCAGTACTTC. It translates to CASSQGDWLQYF.

The chain uses TRBV5-5 and TRBJ1-5; 8 bases match TRBD1. There are 15 residues in the CDR3. Germline V CDR1 and CDR2: SGHKS, YYEKEE (reference sequence). The V gene end was trimmed by 4 bases and the J gene end by 6 bases; junction bases not matched to a gene: 9. CDR3 nucleotides: TGTGCCAGCAGCCATTCGGACAGGGCGGGTCAGCCCCAGCATTTT. As protein: CASSHSDRAGQPQHF.